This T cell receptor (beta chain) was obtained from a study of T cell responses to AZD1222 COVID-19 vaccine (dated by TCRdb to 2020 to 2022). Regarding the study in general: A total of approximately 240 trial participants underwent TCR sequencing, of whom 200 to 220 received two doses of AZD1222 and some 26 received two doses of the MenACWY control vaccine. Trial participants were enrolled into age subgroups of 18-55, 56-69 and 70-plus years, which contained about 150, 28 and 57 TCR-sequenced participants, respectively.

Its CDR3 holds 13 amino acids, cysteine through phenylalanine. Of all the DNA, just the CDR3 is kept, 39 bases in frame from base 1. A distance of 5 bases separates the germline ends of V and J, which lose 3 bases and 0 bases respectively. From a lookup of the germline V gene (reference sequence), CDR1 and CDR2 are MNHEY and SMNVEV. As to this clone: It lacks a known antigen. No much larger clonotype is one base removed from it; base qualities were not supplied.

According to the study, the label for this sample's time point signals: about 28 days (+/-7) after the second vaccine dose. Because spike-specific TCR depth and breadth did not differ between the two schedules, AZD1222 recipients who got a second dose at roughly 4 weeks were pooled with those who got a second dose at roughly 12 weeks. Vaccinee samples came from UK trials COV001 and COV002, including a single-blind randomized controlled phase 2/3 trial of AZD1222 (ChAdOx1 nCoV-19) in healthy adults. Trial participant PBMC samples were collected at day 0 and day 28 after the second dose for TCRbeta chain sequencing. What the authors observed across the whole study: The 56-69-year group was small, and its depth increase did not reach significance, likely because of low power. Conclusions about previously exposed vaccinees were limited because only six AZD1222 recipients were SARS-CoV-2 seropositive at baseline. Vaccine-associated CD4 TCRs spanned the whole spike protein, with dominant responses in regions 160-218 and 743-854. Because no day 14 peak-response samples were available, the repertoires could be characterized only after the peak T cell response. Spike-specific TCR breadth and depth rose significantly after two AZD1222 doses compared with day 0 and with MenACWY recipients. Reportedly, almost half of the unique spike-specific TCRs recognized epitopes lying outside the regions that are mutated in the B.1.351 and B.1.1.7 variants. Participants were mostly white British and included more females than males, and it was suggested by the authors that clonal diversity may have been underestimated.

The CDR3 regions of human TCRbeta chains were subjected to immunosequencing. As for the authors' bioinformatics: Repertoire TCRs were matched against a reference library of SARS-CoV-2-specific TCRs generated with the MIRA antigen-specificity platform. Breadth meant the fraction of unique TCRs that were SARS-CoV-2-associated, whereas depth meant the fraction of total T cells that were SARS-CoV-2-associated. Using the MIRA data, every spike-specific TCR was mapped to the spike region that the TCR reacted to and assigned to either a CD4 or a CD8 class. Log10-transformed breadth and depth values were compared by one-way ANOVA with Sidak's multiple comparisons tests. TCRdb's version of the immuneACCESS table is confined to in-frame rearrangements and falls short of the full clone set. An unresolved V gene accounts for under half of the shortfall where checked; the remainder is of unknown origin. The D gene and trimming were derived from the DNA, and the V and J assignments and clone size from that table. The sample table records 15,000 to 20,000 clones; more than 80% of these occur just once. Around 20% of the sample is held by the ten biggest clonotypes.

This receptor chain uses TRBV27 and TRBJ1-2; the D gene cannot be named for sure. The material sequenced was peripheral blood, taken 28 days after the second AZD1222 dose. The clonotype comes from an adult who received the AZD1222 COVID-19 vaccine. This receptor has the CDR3 CASSFSANYGYTF. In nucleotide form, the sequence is TGTGCCAGCAGTTTTTCGGCTAACTATGGCTACACCTTC.